The T cell receptor beta chain under discussion was sequenced for a study of naive and memory T cell subsets. Amplification of ligated cDNA took four PCR rounds with SP2 and nested alpha and beta constant primers. In TCRdb, the 5' RACE reads were re-called with MiXCR into one record per CDR3 protein. The table has 55,000 to 65,000 distinct CDR3 sequences, roughly 8.1% seen once; the top ten hold 15% to 20%. As regards this clonotype: Its cognate antigen is unknown.

Overall study results and limits: TCR transcript changes with activation or differentiation may affect this RNA method.

TCR cDNA received a 3' ligated oligonucleotide that carried a UMI. The CDR3 contains 14 residues. Trimming cost V 10 bases and J 1 base, with 14 bases left between them. Germline CDR1 and CDR2: MNHNS and SASEGT. The chain combines TRBV6-1 with TRBJ2-4, with D unclear. This sequence originates from a female donor in good health. Here the CDR3 DNA reads TGTGCCACCGTTACCCTTAAGGCCAAAAACATTCAGTACTTC. It yields the protein CATVTLKAKNIQYF.